These 28 T cell receptor beta chains came from one sample sequenced in a study of blood T cell repertoires in COVID-19. Assay used: immunoSEQ multiplex PCR; TCRdb lists only in-frame clones, some missing. The sample records hundreds of thousands of clones, 90% being singletons. What was sequenced was PBMCs or T cells enriched from blood (not recorded which). These receptors originate from a man aged 30 to 39 who had recovered from COVID-19.

This sequence joins TRBV15 and TRBJ2-6, with D possibly TRBD2 on 5 matching bases. This CDR3 is built from 17 residues. V shed 1 base and J shed 2 bases, with 12 bases lying between them. Germline V gene lookup returns CDR1 LNHNV and CDR2 YYDKDF (reference sequence). Written as DNA, the CDR3 is TGTGCCACCAGCAGAGGGGTTTTGGGAGCTGGGGCCAACGTCCTGACTTTC. This codes for CATSRGVLGAGANVLTF.

A few counts support this clone. This sequence joins TRBV18 and TRBJ1-1; TRBD1 matches at 8 bases. CDR1 and CDR2 from the germline V gene are KGHSH and LQKENI. This CDR3 is 14 amino acids long. V was clipped by 4 bases and J by 5 bases; unmatched bases: 6. The CDR3 reads CASSRGTGGTEAFF. The CDR3 DNA reads as TGTGCCAGCTCACGAGGGACAGGCGGGACTGAAGCTTTCTTT.

This rearrangement joins TRBV15 to TRBJ1-5, with 9 bases identical to TRBD1. Germline CDR1 reads LNHNV; CDR2 reads YYDKDF (reference sequence). V lost 3 bases, J lost 4 bases, and 1 base stayed unmatched. This CDR3 is built from 14 residues. The DNA of the CDR3 is TGTGCCACCAGCAGGGGACAGGGAAATCAGCCCCAGCATTTT. Translating gives CATSRGQGNQPQHF. Combining the CDR3 with reference TRBV15 and TRBJ1-5 gives the whole variable domain DAMVIQNPRYQVTQFGKPVTLSCSQTLNHNVMYWYQQKSSQAPKLLFHYYDKDFNNEADTPDNFQSRRPNTSFCFLDIRSPGLGDTAMYLCATSRGQGNQPQHFGDGTRLSIL.

The chain uses TRBV18 and TRBJ2-4; TRBD2 aligns across 9 bases. The CDR3 totals 15 residues. Unmatched junction bases numbered 3, after V lost 1 base and J lost 5 bases. The germline V gene encodes CDR1 KGHSH and CDR2 LQKENI. Written as DNA, the CDR3 is TGTGCCAGCTCACCACGGCGCGGGGGGGAAAACATTCAGTACTTC. It translates to CASSPRRGGENIQYF. Full variable domain (rest looked up from reference TRBV18 and TRBJ2-4): NAGVMQNPRHLVRRRGQEARLRCSPMKGHSHVYWYRQLPEEGLKFMVYLQKENIIDESGMPKERFSAEFPKEGPSILRIQQVVRGDSAAYFCASSPRRGGENIQYFGAGTRLSVL.

This sequence joins TRBV2 and TRBJ1-5; perhaps TRBD1 as D (5 bases). This CDR3 spans 15 amino acids. Trimming removed 6 bases at V and 4 bases at J, with 16 bases between. Per germline, CDR1 SNHLY and CDR2 FYNNEI. CDR3 in amino acids: CASRAPLQGNQPQHF. CDR3 in DNA: TGTGCCAGCAGGGCGCCACTCCAGGGTAATCAGCCCCAGCATTTT.

J is TRBJ1-4 and V is TRBV18; 7 bases agree with TRBD1. The V segment lost 4 bases and the J segment 3 bases; nucleotides outside the gene matches: 5. CDR1 is KGHSH and CDR2 is LQKENI in the germline V gene. This CDR3 has 15 amino acids. CDR3 nucleotides: TGTGCCAGCTCACGACTAGGGACAGCTAATGAAAAACTGTTTTTT. This encodes CASSRLGTANEKLFF.

V gene TRBV13 combines with J gene TRBJ1-3, with a possible D match to TRBD1 (6 bases). V was pared by 4 bases and J by 0 bases, with 10 bases between. This CDR3 is 15 amino acids long. The germline V gene encodes CDR1 PRHDT and CDR2 FYEKMQ (reference sequence). This chain's CDR3 is CASSSGQTSGNTIYF. The CDR3 DNA follows: TGTGCCAGCAGCTCGGGACAAACCTCTGGAAACACCATATATTTT. Full variable domain (rest looked up from reference TRBV13 and TRBJ1-3): AAGVIQSPRHLIKEKRETATLKCYPIPRHDTVYWYQQGPGQDPQFLISFYEKMQSDKGSIPDRFSAQQFSDYHSELNMSSLELGDSALYFCASSSGQTSGNTIYFGEGSWLTVV.

This sequence joins TRBV9 and TRBJ1-3; D gene uncertain. Germline V gives CDR1 SGDLS, CDR2 YYNGEE. The V end was cut by 3 bases, the J end by 5 bases, with 3 bases between. The CDR3 has 11 residues. The CDR3 DNA follows: TGTGCCAGCAGCGACAGAAACACCATATATTTT. Amino acid sequence: CASSDRNTIYF.

The gene calls are TRBV6-2 or TRBV6-3 and TRBJ1-1; D is perhaps TRBD1 (6 bases). Germline V gene data show CDR1 as MNHEY and CDR2 as SVGEGT. This CDR3 spans 14 amino acids. V was trimmed by 2 bases and J by 2 bases, leaving 9 bases between them. In DNA, the CDR3 is TGTGCCAGCAGTTACGGCAGGGGCAACACTGAAGCTTTCTTT. Protein sequence: CASSYGRGNTEAFF.

This chain uses TRBV9 with TRBJ1-1, with D perhaps matching TRBD1 (6 bases). CDR1 SGDLS and CDR2 YYNGEE come from the germline V gene. This CDR3 has 17 amino acids. Trimming removed 0 bases at V and 1 base at J, with 16 bases between. This CDR3 reads CASSVGGGSFTNTEAFF. The CDR3 DNA follows: TGTGCCAGCAGCGTAGGCGGGGGCTCATTCACGAACACTGAAGCTTTCTTT.

The chain joins TRBV11-2 to TRBJ2-5; D possibly corresponds to TRBD1 (6 bases). Germline V lookup: CDR1 SGHAT, CDR2 FQNNGV. V dropped 4 bases and J dropped 5 bases, with 14 bases sitting between them. This CDR3 region has 14 residues. The CDR3: CASSSPSGEETQYF. In DNA form, the CDR3 reads TGTGCCAGCAGCTCCCCCTCAGGGGAGGAGACCCAGTACTTC. The full variable domain, in which reference TRBV11-2 and TRBJ2-5 provide the parts outside the CDR3, is EAGVAQSPRYKIIEKRQSVAFWCNPISGHATLYWYQQILGQGPKLLIQFQNNGVVDDSQLPKDRFSAERLKGVDSTLKIQPAKLEDSAVYLCASSSPSGEETQYFGPGTRLLVL.

CDR3 sequence reads: CASSEGRIQYF. The CDR3 coding sequence is TGTGCCAGCAGTGAAGGGAGGATCCAGTACTTC. The rearrangement joins TRBV6-1 to TRBJ2-7, with D perhaps TRBD2 (5 bases). The length of the CDR3 is 11 residues. CDR1 is MNHNS and CDR2 is SASEGT in the germline V gene. Trimming cost V 1 base and J 10 bases, with 8 bases left between them.

The V call is TRBV30, the J call TRBJ1-2; tentatively, D is TRBD1 (5 bases). Trimming shortened V by 8 bases and J by 5 bases, and 24 bases separated the two germline ends. The CDR3 has 15 residues. Germline assignment: CDR1 GTSNPN and CDR2 SVGIG (reference sequence). The CDR3 region has the DNA TGTGCCGATGCCCAGGTAGTTGGGGCGGATTATGGCTACACCTTC. Its protein is CADAQVVGADYGYTF.

This clone occurred once. V and J are TRBV10-1 and TRBJ2-2; the D is unclear. Germline CDR1 and CDR2: WNHNN and SYGVQD (reference sequence). The CDR3 sequence is 12 residues long. V lost 3 bases and J lost 6, with 5 bases in between. CDR3 in amino acids: CASSDNAGELFF. The CDR3 nucleotides read TGCGCCAGCAGTGATAATGCCGGGGAGCTGTTTTTT.

The chain uses TRBV29-1 and TRBJ1-2; the D gene is possibly TRBD1 (5 bases). With 1 base removed from V and 6 bases from J, the gap between germline ends came to 15 bases. The CDR3 is 14 residues long. CDR1 is SQVTM, CDR2 ANQGSEA, per germline. DNA for the CDR3: TGCAGCGTTGAAGTCTTTCCCTCGACAGATGGCTACACCTTC. Translating it yields CSVEVFPSTDGYTF.

V gene TRBV9 combines with J gene TRBJ2-7; 8 nucleotides match TRBD2. The CDR3 extends over 14 amino acids. Looked up from germline, CDR1 is SGDLS and CDR2 is YYNGEE. Trimming cost V 3 bases and J 2 bases; bases outside gene matches: 4. In DNA, the CDR3 is TGTGCCAGCAGCGATAGCGGGGAAACCTACGAGCAGTACTTC. This sequence encodes CASSDSGETYEQYF.

The chain joins TRBV15 to TRBJ1-2; the D gene is possibly TRBD1 (5 bases). The V gene lost 0 bases and the J gene lost 7 bases, with 6 bases spanning the gap. Germline CDR1 reads LNHNV; CDR2 reads YYDKDF (reference sequence). CDR3 length: 12 amino acids. CDR3 nucleotides: TGTGCCACCAGCAGAGACAGGGTTGGCTACACCTTC. Its protein product is CATSRDRVGYTF.

This rearrangement joins TRBV27 to TRBJ1-2; 9 bases line up with TRBD1. V lost 5 bases and J lost 7; bases outside the gene matches: 8. From germline, CDR1 is MNHEY and CDR2 SMNVEV (reference sequence). The CDR3 consists of 14 residues. The CDR3 region has the DNA TGTGCCAGCAGTCTCACAGGGGGCTTGTTTGGCTACACCTTC. The encoded protein is CASSLTGGLFGYTF.

This chain joins TRBV25-1 and TRBJ2-3; tentative D call: TRBD1 (6 bases). Per the germline V gene, CDR1 is MGHDK and CDR2 is SYGVNS. V lost 5 bases, J lost 2 bases, and 8 bases lay in between. The CDR3 length is 13 residues. CDR3 bases: TGTGCCAGCAGTTGGACAGACACAGATACGCAGTATTTT. Protein product: CASSWTDTDTQYF. The full variable domain, in which reference TRBV25-1 and TRBJ2-3 provide the parts outside the CDR3, is EADIYQTPRYLVIGTGKKITLECSQTMGHDKMYWYQQDPGMELHLIHYSYGVNSTEKGDLSSESTVSRIRTEHFPLTLESARPSHTSQYLCASSWTDTDTQYFGPGTRLTVL.

The chain recombines TRBV5-4 with TRBJ2-5; 9 nucleotides agree with TRBD2. The CDR3 extends over 14 amino acids. Germline trimming cut 4 bases from V and 3 bases from J; bases unmatched to any gene: 4. Germline CDR1 SGHNT, CDR2 YYREEE (reference sequence). CDR3 DNA: TGTGCCAGCAGCGCGGGGGGGCTTAAAGAGACCCAGTACTTC. This encodes CASSAGGLKETQYF.

A note on this clone: The sample carries other DNA sequences with the same CDR3. V usage is TRBV6-5 and J usage is TRBJ2-7, with 8 bases that match TRBD2. The CDR3 has 15 residues. The V gene end was trimmed by 1 base and the J gene end by 0 bases; junction bases not matched to a gene: 2. Germline V gene lookup returns CDR1 MNHEY and CDR2 SVGAGI. CDR3 sequence: CASSYLSGSSYEQYF. CDR3 DNA sequence: TGTGCCAGCAGTTACTTGAGCGGGAGCTCCTACGAGCAGTACTTC.

The chain employs TRBV12-3 or TRBV12-4 and TRBJ1-2, with TRBD1 matching over 9 bases. The CDR3 consists of 13 residues. J lost 8 bases, V lost 8 bases, and 9 bases had no gene match. As DNA, the CDR3 is TGTGCCAGCGAAGACGGGACAGGGTACGGCTACACCTTC. Translation: CASEDGTGYGYTF.

This clone occurred once. The rearrangement links TRBV25-1 to TRBJ2-1; D remains ambiguous. Trimming shortened V by 6 bases and J by 1 base, and 16 bases separated the two germline ends. CDR3 size: 16 residues. Germline CDR1 MGHDK, CDR2 SYGVNS. CDR3 bases: TGTGCCAGCAGCCCCGGTCTGGCGGTTTCCTACAATGAGCAGTTCTTC. Protein: CASSPGLAVSYNEQFF.

This clone was observed a single time. V gene TRBV19 combines with J gene TRBJ1-5; possibly TRBD1 for D (5 bases). Germline assignment: CDR1 LNHDA and CDR2 SQIVND (reference sequence). V was pared by 6 bases and J by 5 bases, with 20 bases between. The CDR3 runs to 16 residues. CDR3 coding DNA: TGTGCCAGTAGCACCAGATTGCGGGGCGCTCATCAGCCCCAGCATTTT. Residues: CASSTRLRGAHQPQHF.

The chain employs TRBV9 and TRBJ2-7; the match to TRBD1 covers 7 bases. Germline assignment: CDR1 SGDLS and CDR2 YYNGEE. With 0 bases clipped from V and 3 bases from J, the junction kept 6 bases outside the gene matches. This CDR3 spans 15 amino acids. The CDR3 loop reads CASSVEGAPYYEQYF. CDR3 bases: TGTGCCAGCAGCGTAGAGGGGGCCCCCTACTACGAGCAGTACTTC.

J is TRBJ1-2 and V is TRBV5-1; TRBD1 agrees at 12 bases. The V gene's germline CDR1 is SGHRS and CDR2 YFSETQ. V was clipped by 3 bases and J by 6 bases; unmatched bases: 12. The CDR3 is 17 residues long. The CDR3 is CASSSNFGDRGPNGYTF. In DNA form, the CDR3 reads TGCGCCAGCAGCTCGAACTTCGGGGACAGGGGGCCGAATGGCTACACCTTC.

The chain links TRBV28 to TRBJ1-6; unclear D gene. Trimming removed 5 bases at V and 6 bases at J, with 20 bases between. Germline loops: CDR1 MDHEN, CDR2 SYDVKM. The length of the CDR3 is 17 residues. The CDR3 DNA follows: TGTGCCAGCAGTCCCGAGAGGGTTTTATCCCGTAATTCACCCCTCCACTTT. Amino acid sequence: CASSPERVLSRNSPLHF.

This clone was counted between two and nine times. The chain links TRBV25-1 to TRBJ2-2, with 9 positions matching TRBD1. From germline, CDR1 is MGHDK and CDR2 SYGVNS. The trim removed 4 bases at V and 4 bases at J, leaving 4 bases unmatched. The CDR3 has 15 residues. CDR3: CASSVTDRGTGELFF. As DNA, the CDR3 is TGTGCCAGCAGTGTAACGGACAGGGGCACCGGGGAGCTGTTTTTT.